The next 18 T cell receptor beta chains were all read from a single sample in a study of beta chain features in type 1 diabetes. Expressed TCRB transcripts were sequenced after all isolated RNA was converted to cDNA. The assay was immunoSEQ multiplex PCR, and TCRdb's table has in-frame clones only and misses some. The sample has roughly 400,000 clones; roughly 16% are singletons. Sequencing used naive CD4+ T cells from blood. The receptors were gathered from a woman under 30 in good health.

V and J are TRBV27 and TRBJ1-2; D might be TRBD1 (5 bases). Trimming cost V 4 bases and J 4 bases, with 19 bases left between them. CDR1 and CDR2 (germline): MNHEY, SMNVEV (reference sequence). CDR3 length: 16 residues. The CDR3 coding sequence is TGTGCCAGCAGTTCCGATTCCAGCCGACAGACCTATGGCTACACCTTC. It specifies CASSSDSSRQTYGYTF.

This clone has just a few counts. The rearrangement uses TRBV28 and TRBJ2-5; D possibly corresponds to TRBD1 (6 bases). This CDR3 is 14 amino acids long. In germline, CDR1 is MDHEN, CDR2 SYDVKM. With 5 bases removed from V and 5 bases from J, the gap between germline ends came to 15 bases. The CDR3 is CASSLRGPGETQYF. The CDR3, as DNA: TGTGCCAGCAGTCTCAGGGGCCCGGGGGAGACCCAGTACTTC. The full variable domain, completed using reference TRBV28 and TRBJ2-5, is DVKVTQSSRYLVKRTGEKVFLECVQDMDHENMFWYRQDPGLGLRLIYFSYDVKMKEKGDIPEGYSVSREKKERFSLILESASTNQTSMYLCASSLRGPGETQYFGPGTRLLVL.

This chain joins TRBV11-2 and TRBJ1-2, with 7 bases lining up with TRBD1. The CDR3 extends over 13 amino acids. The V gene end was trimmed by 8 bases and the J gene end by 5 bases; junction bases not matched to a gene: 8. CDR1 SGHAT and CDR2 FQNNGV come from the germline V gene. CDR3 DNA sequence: TGTGCCAGCGCATCGGGACAGATGTATGGCTACACCTTC. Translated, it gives CASASGQMYGYTF.

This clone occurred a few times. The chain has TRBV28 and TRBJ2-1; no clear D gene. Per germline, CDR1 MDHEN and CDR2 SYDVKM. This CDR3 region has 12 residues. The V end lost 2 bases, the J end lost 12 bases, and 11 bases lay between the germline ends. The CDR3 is CASSLRAPWQFF. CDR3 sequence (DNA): TGTGCCAGCAGTTTAAGAGCCCCTTGGCAGTTCTTC.

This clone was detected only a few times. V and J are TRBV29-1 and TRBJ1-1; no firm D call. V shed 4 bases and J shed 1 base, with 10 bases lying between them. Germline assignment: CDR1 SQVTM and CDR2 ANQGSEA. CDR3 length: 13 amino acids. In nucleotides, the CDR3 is TGCAGCGTTGTTTCAGTCAGGAACACTGAAGCTTTCTTT. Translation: CSVVSVRNTEAFF.

As DNA, the CDR3 is TGTGCCAGCAGCCCCTCCGGGCTCGGGGCTGGGGCCAACGTCCTGACTTTC. This sequence encodes CASSPSGLGAGANVLTF. The chain has TRBV5-6 and TRBJ2-6, with TRBD2 as a possible D gene (5 bases). Trimming took off 4 bases at V and 2 bases at J, with 16 bases between the two ends. The CDR3 contains 17 residues. Germline loops: CDR1 SGHDT, CDR2 YYEEEE.

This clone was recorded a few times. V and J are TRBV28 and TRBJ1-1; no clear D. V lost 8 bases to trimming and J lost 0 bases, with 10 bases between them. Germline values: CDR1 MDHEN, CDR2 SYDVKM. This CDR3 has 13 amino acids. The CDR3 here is CASGRLLNTEAFF. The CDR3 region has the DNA TGTGCCAGCGGCCGCCTGTTGAACACTGAAGCTTTCTTT.

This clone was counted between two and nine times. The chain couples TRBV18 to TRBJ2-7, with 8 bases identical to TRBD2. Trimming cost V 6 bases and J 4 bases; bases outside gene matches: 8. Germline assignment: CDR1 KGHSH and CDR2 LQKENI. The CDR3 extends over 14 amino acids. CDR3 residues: CASSLGLDPYEQYF. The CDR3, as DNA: TGTGCCAGCTCGCTGGGACTAGACCCATACGAGCAGTACTTC.

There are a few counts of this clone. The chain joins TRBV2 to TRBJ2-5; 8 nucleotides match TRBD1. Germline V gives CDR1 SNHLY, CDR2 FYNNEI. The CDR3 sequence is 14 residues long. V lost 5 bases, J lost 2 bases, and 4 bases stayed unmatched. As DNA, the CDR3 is TGTGCCAGCAGTCCGGGACAGGTTCAAGAGACCCAGTACTTC. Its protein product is CASSPGQVQETQYF.

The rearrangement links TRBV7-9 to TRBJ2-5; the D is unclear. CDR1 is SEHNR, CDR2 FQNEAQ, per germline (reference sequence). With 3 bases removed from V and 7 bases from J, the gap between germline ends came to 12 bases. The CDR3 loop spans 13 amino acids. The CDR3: CASSLLSSGTQYF. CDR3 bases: TGTGCCAGCAGCTTGTTGTCTTCGGGGACCCAGTACTTC.

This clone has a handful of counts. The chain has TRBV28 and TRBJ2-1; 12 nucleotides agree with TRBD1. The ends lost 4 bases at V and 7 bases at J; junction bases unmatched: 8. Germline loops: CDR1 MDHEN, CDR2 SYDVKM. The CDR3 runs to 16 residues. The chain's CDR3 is CASSSRDRGLWNEQFF. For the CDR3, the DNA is TGTGCCAGCAGTTCCCGGGACAGGGGGCTTTGGAATGAGCAGTTCTTC.

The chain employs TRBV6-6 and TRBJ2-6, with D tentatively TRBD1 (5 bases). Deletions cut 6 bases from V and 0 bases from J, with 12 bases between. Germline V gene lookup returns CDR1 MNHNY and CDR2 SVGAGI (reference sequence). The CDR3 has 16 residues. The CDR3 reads CASRPQVSSGANVLTF. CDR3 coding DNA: TGTGCCAGCAGGCCACAGGTTTCCTCTGGGGCCAACGTCCTGACTTTC.

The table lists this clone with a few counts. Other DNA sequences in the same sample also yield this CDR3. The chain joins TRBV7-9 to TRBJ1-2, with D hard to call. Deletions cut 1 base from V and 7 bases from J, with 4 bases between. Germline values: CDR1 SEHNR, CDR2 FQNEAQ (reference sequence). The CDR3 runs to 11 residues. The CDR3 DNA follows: TGTGCCAGCAGCTTAGGGAGTGGCTACACCTTC. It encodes CASSLGSGYTF.

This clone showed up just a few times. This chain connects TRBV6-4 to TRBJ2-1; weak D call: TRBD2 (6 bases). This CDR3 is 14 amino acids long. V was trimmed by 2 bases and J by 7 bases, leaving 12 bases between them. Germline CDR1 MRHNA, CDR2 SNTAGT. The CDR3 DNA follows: TGTGCCAGCAGTGACCGCGGAGGGGTGAATGAGCAGTTCTTC. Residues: CASSDRGGVNEQFF.

The CDR3 reads CASSPKTGGRDEQFF. The CDR3, as DNA: TGTGCCAGCAGCCCAAAAACCGGGGGTCGCGATGAGCAGTTCTTC. This chain uses TRBV7-2 with TRBJ2-1; D perhaps matches TRBD2 (6 bases). The V and J ends lost 5 bases and 8 bases respectively, with 19 bases between them. The CDR3 covers 15 residues. Germline-derived CDR1 and CDR2 are SGHTA and FQGNSA.

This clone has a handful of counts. The CDR3 DNA reads TGTGCCAGCAGTGTTAACAGGGAGAACAATGAGCAGTTCTTC. As protein: CASSVNRENNEQFF. The chain has TRBV2 and TRBJ2-1; D is perhaps TRBD1 (6 bases). Germline lookup yields CDR1 SNHLY and CDR2 FYNNEI. This CDR3 is 14 amino acids long. Trimming pared 4 bases from V and 5 bases from J, leaving 12 bases between.

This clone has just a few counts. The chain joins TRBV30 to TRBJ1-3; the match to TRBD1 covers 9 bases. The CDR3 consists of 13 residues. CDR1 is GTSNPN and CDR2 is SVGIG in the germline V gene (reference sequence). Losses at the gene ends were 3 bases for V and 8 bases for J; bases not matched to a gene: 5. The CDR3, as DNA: TGTGCCTGGAGGGGACAGGGATCGCACACCATATATTTT. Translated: CAWRGQGSHTIYF.

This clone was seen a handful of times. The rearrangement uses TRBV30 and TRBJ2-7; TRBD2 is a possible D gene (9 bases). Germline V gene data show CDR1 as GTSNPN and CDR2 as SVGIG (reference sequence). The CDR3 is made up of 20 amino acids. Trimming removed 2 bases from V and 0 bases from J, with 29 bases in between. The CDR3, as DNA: TGTGCCTGGAGTCGCACAGGGGGGAGTAGCGGGAGAATCCACTCCTACGAGCAGTACTTC. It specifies CAWSRTGGSSGRIHSYEQYF. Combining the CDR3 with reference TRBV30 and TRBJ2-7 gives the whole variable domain SQTIHQWPATLVQPVGSPLSLECTVEGTSNPNLYWYRQAAGRGLQLLFYSVGIGQISSEVPQNLSASRPQDRQFILSSKKLLLSDSGFYLCAWSRTGGSSGRIHSYEQYFGPGTRLTVT.